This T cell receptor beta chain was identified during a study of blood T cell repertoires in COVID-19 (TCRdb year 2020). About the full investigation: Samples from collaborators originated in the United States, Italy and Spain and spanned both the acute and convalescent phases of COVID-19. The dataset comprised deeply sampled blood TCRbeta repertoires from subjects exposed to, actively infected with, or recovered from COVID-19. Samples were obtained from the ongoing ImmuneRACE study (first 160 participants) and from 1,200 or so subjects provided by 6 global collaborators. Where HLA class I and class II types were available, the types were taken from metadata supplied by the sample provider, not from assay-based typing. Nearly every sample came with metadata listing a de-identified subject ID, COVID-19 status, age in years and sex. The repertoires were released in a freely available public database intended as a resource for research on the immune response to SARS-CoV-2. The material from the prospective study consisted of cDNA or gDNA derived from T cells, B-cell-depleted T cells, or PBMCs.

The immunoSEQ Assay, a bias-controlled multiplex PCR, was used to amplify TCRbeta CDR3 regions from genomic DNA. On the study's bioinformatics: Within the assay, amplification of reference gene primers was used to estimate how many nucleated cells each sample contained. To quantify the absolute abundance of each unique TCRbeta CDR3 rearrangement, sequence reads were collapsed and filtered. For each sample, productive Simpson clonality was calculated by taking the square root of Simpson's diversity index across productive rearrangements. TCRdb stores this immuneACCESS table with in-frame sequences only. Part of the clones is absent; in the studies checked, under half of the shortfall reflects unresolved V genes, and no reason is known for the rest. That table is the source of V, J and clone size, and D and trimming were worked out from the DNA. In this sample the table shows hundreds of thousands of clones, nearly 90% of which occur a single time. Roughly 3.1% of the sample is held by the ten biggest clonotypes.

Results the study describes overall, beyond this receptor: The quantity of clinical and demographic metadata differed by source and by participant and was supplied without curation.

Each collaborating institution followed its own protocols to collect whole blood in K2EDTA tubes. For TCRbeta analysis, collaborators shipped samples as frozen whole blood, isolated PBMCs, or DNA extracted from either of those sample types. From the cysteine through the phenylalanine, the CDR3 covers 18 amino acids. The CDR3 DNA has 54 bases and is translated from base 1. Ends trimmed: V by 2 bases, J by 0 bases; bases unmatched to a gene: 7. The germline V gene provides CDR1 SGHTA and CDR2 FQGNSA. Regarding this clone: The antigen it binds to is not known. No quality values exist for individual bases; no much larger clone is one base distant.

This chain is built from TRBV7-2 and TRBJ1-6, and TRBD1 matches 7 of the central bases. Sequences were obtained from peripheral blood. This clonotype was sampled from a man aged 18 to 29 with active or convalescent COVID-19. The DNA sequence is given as TGTGCCAGCAGCTTAATTTCGACAGGGAGCTCCTATAATTCACCCCTCCACTTT. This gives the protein CASSLISTGSSYNSPLHF.